This T cell receptor (beta chain) originates from a study of blood T cells in healthy people across ages. General observations from the study: Conclusively comparing naive with antigen-experienced cells was impossible with unsorted PBMCs.

Donors ranged from roughly 6 to 100 years old and were healthy Caucasians in Russia. Isolated per sample were at least 6 million PBMCs. For this clonotype: The antigen is unknown.

A J-beta primer mix and a sample-barcoded 5' primer were used in a second PCR of about 7 to 12 cycles. TCRdb reprocessed the 5' RACE reads with MiXCR, giving one entry per CDR3 protein. The sample includes hundreds of thousands of distinct CDR3 sequences, around 21% of them seen just once. The clonotype originates from a man aged 65 to 79 in good health. Sequences were obtained from blood.

The CDR3 region is CASSQPGPDTEAFF. CDR3 DNA: TGTGCCAGCAGCCAACCGGGGCCTGACACTGAAGCTTTCTTT. V and J are TRBV3-1 and TRBJ1-1; TRBD1 might be the D (5 bases). Between the trimmed V and J ends, which lost 2 bases and 3 bases, there was a span of 10 bases. Germline-derived CDR1 and CDR2 are LGHDT and YNNKEL (reference sequence). The CDR3 totals 14 residues.